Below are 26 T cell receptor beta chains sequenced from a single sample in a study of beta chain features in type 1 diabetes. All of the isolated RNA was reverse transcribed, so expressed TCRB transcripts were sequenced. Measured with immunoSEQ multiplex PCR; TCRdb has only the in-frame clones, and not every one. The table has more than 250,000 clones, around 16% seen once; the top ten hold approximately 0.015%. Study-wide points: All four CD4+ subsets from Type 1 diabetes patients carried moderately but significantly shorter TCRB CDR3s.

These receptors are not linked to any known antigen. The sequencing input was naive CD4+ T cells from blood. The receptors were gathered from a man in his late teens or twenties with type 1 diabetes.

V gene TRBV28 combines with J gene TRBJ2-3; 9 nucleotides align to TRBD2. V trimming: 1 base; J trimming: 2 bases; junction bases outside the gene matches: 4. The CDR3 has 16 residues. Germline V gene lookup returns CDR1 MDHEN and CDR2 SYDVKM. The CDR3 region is CASSLSASGNTDTQYF. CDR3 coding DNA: TGTGCCAGCAGTTTATCCGCTAGCGGGAACACAGATACGCAGTATTTT.

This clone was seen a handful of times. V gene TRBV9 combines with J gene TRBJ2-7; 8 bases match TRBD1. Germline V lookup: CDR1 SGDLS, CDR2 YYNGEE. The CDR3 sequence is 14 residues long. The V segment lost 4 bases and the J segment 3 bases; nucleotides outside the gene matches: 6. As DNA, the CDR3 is TGTGCCAGCAGCCGTCTACAGGGGGGCTACGAGCAGTACTTC. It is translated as CASSRLQGGYEQYF.

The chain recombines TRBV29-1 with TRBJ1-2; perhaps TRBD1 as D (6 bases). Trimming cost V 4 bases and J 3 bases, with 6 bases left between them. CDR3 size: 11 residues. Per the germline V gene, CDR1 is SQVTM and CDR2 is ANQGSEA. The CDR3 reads CSVGQDYGYTF. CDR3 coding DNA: TGCAGCGTTGGACAGGACTATGGCTACACCTTC. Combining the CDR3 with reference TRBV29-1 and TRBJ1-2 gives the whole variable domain SAVISQKPSRDICQRGTSLTIQCQVDSQVTMMFWYRQQPGQSLTLIATANQGSEATYESGFVIDKFPISRPNLTFSTLTVSNMSPEDSSIYLCSVGQDYGYTFGSGTRLTVV.

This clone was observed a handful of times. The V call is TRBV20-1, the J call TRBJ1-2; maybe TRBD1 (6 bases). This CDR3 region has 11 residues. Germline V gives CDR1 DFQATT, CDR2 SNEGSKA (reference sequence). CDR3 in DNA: TGCTCAGGGGCTAGTCTATCTAGCTACACCTTC. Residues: CSGASLSSYTF.

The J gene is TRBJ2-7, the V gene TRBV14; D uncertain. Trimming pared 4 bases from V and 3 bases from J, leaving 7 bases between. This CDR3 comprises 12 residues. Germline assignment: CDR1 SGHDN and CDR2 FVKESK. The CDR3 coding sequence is TGTGCCAGCAGCCGGCAAAACTACGAGCAGTACTTC. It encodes CASSRQNYEQYF.

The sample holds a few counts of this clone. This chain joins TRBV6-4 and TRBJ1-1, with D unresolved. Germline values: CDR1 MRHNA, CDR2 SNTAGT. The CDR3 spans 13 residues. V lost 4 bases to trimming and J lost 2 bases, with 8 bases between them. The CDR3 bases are TGTGCCAGCAGTGTGACATTTAACACTGAAGCTTTCTTT. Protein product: CASSVTFNTEAFF.

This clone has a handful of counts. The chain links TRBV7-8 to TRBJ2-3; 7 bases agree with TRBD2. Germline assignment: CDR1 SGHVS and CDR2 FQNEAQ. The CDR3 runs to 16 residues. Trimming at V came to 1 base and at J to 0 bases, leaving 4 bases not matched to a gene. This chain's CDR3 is CASSLGLAISTDTQYF. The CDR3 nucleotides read TGTGCCAGCAGCTTAGGACTAGCTATAAGCACAGATACGCAGTATTTT. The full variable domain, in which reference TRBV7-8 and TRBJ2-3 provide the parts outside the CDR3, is GAGVSQSPRYKVAKRGQDVALRCDPISGHVSLFWYQQALGQGPEFLTYFQNEAQLDKSGLPSDRFFAERPEGSVSTLKIQRTQQEDSAVYLCASSLGLAISTDTQYFGPGTRLTVL.

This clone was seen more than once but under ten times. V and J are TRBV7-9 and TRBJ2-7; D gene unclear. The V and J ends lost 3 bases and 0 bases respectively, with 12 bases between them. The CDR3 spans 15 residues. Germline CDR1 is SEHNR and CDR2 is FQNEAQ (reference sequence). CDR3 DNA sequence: TGTGCCAGCAGCTTTGACACACCGAGCTCCTACGAGCAGTACTTC. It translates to CASSFDTPSSYEQYF.

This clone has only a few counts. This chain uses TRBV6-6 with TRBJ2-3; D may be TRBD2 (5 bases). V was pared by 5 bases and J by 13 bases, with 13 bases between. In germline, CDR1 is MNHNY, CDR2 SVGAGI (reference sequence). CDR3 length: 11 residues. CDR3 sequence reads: CASSEGSREYF. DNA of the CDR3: TGTGCCAGCAGTGAGGGCAGTAGGGAGTATTTT.

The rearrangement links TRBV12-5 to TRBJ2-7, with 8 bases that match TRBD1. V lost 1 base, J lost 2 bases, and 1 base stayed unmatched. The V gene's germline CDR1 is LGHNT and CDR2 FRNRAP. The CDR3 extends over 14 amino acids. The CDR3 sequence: CASGLGQGPYEQYF. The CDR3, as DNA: TGTGCTAGTGGTTTGGGACAGGGGCCCTACGAGCAGTACTTC.

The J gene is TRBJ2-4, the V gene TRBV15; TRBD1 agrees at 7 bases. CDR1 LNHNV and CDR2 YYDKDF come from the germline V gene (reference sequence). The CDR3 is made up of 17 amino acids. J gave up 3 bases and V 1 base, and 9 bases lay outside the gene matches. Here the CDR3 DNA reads TGTGCCACCAGCAGAGGAGTGACAGGGATGGGCAAAAACATTCAGTACTTC. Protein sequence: CATSRGVTGMGKNIQYF.

CDR3 in amino acids: CASSLQAGADYNEQFF. In DNA, the CDR3 is TGTGCCAGCAGCTTACAGGCGGGGGCTGACTACAATGAGCAGTTCTTC. The chain links TRBV7-2 to TRBJ2-1; TRBD2 might be the D (7 bases). The germline V gene encodes CDR1 SGHTA and CDR2 FQGNSA. This CDR3 has 16 amino acids. Trimming took off 2 bases at V and 3 bases at J, with 14 bases between the two ends.

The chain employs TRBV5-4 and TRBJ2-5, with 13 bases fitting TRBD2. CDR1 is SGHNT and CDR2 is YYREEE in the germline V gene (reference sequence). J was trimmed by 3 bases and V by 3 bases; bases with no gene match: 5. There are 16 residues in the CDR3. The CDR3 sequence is CASSSTGLAGKETQYF. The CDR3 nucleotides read TGTGCCAGCAGCTCCACGGGACTAGCGGGGAAAGAGACCCAGTACTTC.

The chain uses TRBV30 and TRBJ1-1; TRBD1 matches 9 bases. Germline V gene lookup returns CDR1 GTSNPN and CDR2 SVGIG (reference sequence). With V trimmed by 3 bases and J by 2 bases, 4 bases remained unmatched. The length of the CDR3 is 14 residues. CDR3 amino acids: CAWSTGGLNTEAFF. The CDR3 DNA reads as TGTGCCTGGAGCACAGGGGGCCTTAACACTGAAGCTTTCTTT.

The CDR3 DNA sequence: TGCGCCAGCAGCCAAGACAGGACAGGCTTCTCCTACGAGCAGTACTTC. Its protein is CASSQDRTGFSYEQYF. The chain recombines TRBV4-3 with TRBJ2-7, with 7 bases lining up with TRBD1. After removal of 0 bases from V and 0 bases from J, the junction contained 5 bases not matched to a gene. From germline, CDR1 is LGHNA and CDR2 YSLEER. The length of the CDR3 is 16 residues.

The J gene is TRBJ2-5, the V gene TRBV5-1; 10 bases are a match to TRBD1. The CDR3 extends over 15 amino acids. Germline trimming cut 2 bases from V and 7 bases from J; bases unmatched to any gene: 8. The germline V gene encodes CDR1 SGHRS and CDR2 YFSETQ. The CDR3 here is CASSFETRQGATQYF. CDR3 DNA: TGCGCCAGCAGCTTCGAAACGAGACAGGGGGCGACCCAGTACTTC.

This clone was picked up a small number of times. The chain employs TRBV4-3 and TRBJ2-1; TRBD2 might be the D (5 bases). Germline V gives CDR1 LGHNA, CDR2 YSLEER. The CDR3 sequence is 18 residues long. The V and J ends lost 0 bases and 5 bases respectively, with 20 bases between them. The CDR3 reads CASSQDRIEGSRHNEQFF. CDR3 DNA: TGCGCCAGCAGCCAAGATAGGATAGAGGGAAGTAGACACAATGAGCAGTTCTTC.

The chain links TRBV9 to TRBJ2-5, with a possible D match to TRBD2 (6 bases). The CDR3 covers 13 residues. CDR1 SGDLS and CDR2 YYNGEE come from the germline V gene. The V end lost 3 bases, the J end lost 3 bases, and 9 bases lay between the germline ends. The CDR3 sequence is CASSGGGEETQYF. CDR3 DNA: TGTGCCAGCAGCGGAGGAGGGGAAGAGACCCAGTACTTC.

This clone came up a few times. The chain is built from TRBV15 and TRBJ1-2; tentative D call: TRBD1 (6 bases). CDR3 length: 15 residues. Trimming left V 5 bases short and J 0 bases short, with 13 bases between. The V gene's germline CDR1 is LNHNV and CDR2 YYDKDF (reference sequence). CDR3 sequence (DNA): TGTGCCACCAGCGTTAACAGGGAAGCTAACTATGGCTACACCTTC. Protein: CATSVNREANYGYTF.

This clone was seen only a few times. In nucleotides, the CDR3 is TGTGCCAGCCCCCCGCCGGGGGGAGGCAATCAGCCCCAGCATTTT. Encoded protein: CASPPPGGGNQPQHF. The chain uses TRBV28 and TRBJ1-5, with a weak D call TRBD1 (5 bases). Trimming removed 8 bases at V and 2 bases at J, with 16 bases between. Germline loops: CDR1 MDHEN, CDR2 SYDVKM. The CDR3 loop spans 15 amino acids.

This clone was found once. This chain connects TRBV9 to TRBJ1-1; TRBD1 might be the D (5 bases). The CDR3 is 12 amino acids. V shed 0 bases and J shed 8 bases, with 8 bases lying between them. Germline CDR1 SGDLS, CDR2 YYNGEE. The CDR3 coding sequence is TGTGCCAGCAGCGTAGTAAGGGGCGAAGCTTTCTTT. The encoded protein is CASSVVRGEAFF.

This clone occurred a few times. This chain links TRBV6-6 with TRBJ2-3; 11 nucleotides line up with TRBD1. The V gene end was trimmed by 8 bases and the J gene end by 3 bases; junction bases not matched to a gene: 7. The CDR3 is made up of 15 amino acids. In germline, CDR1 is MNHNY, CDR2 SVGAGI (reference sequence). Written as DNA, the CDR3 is TGTGCCAGCGGACGGACAGGGGGCGCGACAGATACGCAGTATTTT. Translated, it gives CASGRTGGATDTQYF.

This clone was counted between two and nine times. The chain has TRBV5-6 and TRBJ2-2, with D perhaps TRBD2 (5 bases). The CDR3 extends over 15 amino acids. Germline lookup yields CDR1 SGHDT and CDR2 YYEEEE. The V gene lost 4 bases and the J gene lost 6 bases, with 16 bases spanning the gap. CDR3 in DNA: TGTGCCAGCAGCCCCTGGCATCTTAGCGCCGGGGAGCTGTTTTTT. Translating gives CASSPWHLSAGELFF.

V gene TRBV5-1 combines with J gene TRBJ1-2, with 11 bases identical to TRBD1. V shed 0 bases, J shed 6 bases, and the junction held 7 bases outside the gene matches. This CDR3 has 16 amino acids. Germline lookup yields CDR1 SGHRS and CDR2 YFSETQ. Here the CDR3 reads CASSLGDRGKGDGYTF. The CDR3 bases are TGCGCCAGCAGCTTGGGGGACAGGGGGAAAGGCGATGGCTACACCTTC.

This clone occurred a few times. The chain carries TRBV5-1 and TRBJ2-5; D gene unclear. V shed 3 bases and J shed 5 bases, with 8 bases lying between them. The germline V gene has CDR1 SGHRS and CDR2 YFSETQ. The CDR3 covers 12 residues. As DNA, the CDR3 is TGCGCCAGCAGCTCCACTTCGGAGACCCAGTACTTC. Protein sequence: CASSSTSETQYF.

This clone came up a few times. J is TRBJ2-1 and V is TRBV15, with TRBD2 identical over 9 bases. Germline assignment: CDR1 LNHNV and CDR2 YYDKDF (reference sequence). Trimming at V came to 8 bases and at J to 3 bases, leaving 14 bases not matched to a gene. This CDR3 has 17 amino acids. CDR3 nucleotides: TGTGCCACCCGGGAAACCGGGACTAGCAGGGGCTACAATGAGCAGTTCTTC. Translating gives CATRETGTSRGYNEQFF.